This TCR beta chain emerged from a study of prognosis after radiotherapy for stage I lung cancer. Study information: The study included over 13 patients with newly diagnosed primary stage I lung tumors and 4 to 6 with oligometastatic NSCLC after surgical resection of the primary tumor. Metastases at distant sites emerged in several patients after radiotherapy, at a median of 7 months, whereas about 14 showed no significant progression. Broader study findings: The authors reported that TRBV and TRBJ gene usage differed between patients with and without metastases.

This clonotype was counted at least ten times. Its cognate antigen is unknown. This CDR3 region has 14 residues. Germline values: CDR1 SNHLY, CDR2 FYNNEI. V was pared by 6 bases and J by 5 bases, with 13 bases between. Two-round multiplex PCR amplified TCR beta CDR3 from genomic DNA. Initially, in first-round PCR, primers specific to each TRBV and TRBJ gene were used. TCRdb re-called the multiplex PCR reads through MiXCR, storing one row per CDR3 protein. The sample holds about 36,000 distinct CDR3 sequences, approximately 36% seen once. The origin of this receptor is a donor of 50 years or more with non-small cell lung cancer. V gene TRBV2 combines with J gene TRBJ1-4, with D perhaps TRBD1 (6 bases). This specimen consisted of PBMCs, obtained before or after stereotactic body radiation therapy (not recorded which). This chain's CDR3 is CASRDRILNEKLFF. The CDR3 DNA reads as TGTGCCAGCAGGGACAGAATTCTCAATGAAAAACTGTTTTTT.